Below are 32 T cell receptor beta chains sequenced from a single sample in a study of blood T cell repertoires in COVID-19. Here immunoSEQ multiplex PCR was the method, and the copy in TCRdb shows in-frame clones only, minus some. The sample includes a few hundred thousand clones, around 85% of them seen just once. The sample was peripheral blood. The receptors come from a human donor with COVID-19, enrolled during active disease. The donor label of this sample is uncertain.

This chain uses TRBV24-1 with TRBJ2-3, with unresolved D. This CDR3 spans 13 amino acids. Germline lookup yields CDR1 KGHDR and CDR2 SFDVKD. Trimming removed 7 bases from V and 2 bases from J, with 9 bases in between. In nucleotides, the CDR3 is TGTGCCACCAGGCTGAGTCACACAGATACGCAGTATTTT. It specifies CATRLSHTDTQYF.

This clone has more than one count but fewer than ten. The chain employs TRBV7-9 and TRBJ2-1; TRBD1 aligns across 9 bases. V lost 4 bases and J lost 5; bases outside the gene matches: 6. Germline lookup yields CDR1 SEHNR and CDR2 FQNEAQ (reference sequence). The CDR3 has 15 residues. For the CDR3, the DNA is TGTGCCAGCAGCTCCCGGGACAGGGAAGACAATGAGCAGTTCTTC. Its protein is CASSSRDREDNEQFF. Supplemented by reference TRBV7-9 and TRBJ2-1, the full variable domain reads DTGVSQNPRHKITKRGQNVTFRCDPISEHNRLYWYRQTLGQGPEFLTYFQNEAQLEKSRLLSDRFSAERPKGSFSTLEIQRTEQGDSAMYLCASSSRDREDNEQFFGPGTRLTVL.

The J gene is TRBJ2-7, the V gene TRBV4-2; 7 bases agree with TRBD1. There are 15 residues in the CDR3. The germline gives CDR1 LGHNA, CDR2 YNFKEQ. After removal of 0 bases from V and 3 bases from J, the junction contained 5 bases not matched to a gene. CDR3 residues: CASSQDRGGGYEQYF. The CDR3 nucleotides are TGTGCCAGCAGCCAAGATCGAGGGGGCGGCTACGAGCAGTACTTC.

The V and J genes are TRBV4-1 and TRBJ2-5; D remains unclear. CDR3 length equals 12 residues. Per germline, CDR1 MGHRA and CDR2 YSYEKL. Trimming stripped 7 bases from V and 2 bases from J, with 8 bases between. The CDR3 DNA follows: TGCGCCAGCACAAATCAACAAGAGACCCAGTACTTC. It specifies CASTNQQETQYF.

The chain carries TRBV4-1 and TRBJ2-7; 9 nucleotides line up with TRBD1. V lost 10 bases and J lost 0; bases outside the gene matches: 4. The CDR3 is made up of 13 amino acids. The germline V gene encodes CDR1 MGHRA and CDR2 YSYEKL. This chain's CDR3 is CATGTGSSYEQYF. The CDR3 DNA reads as TGCGCCACCGGGACAGGGAGCTCCTACGAGCAGTACTTC.

A remark on this clone: At the DNA level, this CDR3 is encoded by other sequences in the same sample as well. The chain employs TRBV28 and TRBJ1-2; 7 nucleotides line up with TRBD1. In germline, CDR1 is MDHEN, CDR2 SYDVKM. This CDR3 region has 14 residues. The V gene end was trimmed by 6 bases and the J gene end by 0 bases; junction bases not matched to a gene: 4. DNA of the CDR3: TGTGCCAGCAGACTAACAGGGGCTAACTATGGCTACACCTTC. Translating gives CASRLTGANYGYTF.

The chain links TRBV18 to TRBJ2-7; weak D call: TRBD1 (6 bases). The V end lost 3 bases, the J end lost 3 bases, and 12 bases lay between the germline ends. The CDR3 runs to 14 residues. Germline values: CDR1 KGHSH, CDR2 LQKENI. The DNA for the CDR3 is TGTGCCAGCTCACCGTCGGACAGTTTCTACGAGCAGTACTTC. Translation gives CASSPSDSFYEQYF.

V usage is TRBV5-6 and J usage is TRBJ1-5; 9 positions agree with TRBD1. CDR3 length equals 15 residues. V was pared by 0 bases and J by 11 bases, with 9 bases of the junction left unmatched. CDR1 and CDR2 (germline): SGHDT, YYEEEE. CDR3 DNA sequence: TGTGCCAGCAGCTTGGCCGGGACAGGGCCCAGGGCCCAGCATTTT. Protein sequence: CASSLAGTGPRAQHF.

This chain joins TRBV5-4 and TRBJ2-7, with 8 bases that match TRBD1. CDR1 is SGHNT, CDR2 YYREEE, per germline (reference sequence). The CDR3 covers 14 residues. J lost 5 bases, V lost 4 bases, and 8 bases had no gene match. Written as DNA, the CDR3 is TGTGCCAGCAGCGTACAGGGGGGATTCCACGAGCAGTACTTC. Its protein product is CASSVQGGFHEQYF.

This clone was counted a few times. This CDR3 reads CASSIIGGNTEAFF. The CDR3 region has the DNA TGTGCCAGTAGTATTATTGGAGGGAACACTGAAGCTTTCTTT. The rearrangement links TRBV19 to TRBJ1-1, with D uncertain. This CDR3 is built from 14 residues. Trimming cost V 3 bases and J 1 base, with 9 bases left between them. Germline CDR1 reads LNHDA; CDR2 reads SQIVND (reference sequence).

This chain joins TRBV9 and TRBJ1-2; 11 bases agree with TRBD1. The CDR3 contains 18 residues. V lost 3 bases, J lost 3 bases, and 13 bases stayed unmatched. CDR1 and CDR2 from the germline V gene are SGDLS and YYNGEE. The CDR3 loop is CASSGVRDRGLWDYGYTF. CDR3 nucleotides: TGTGCCAGCAGCGGCGTCCGGGACAGGGGGTTATGGGACTATGGCTACACCTTC.

The chain uses TRBV30 and TRBJ1-6; D might be TRBD1 (5 bases). Germline loops: CDR1 GTSNPN, CDR2 SVGIG (reference sequence). V was trimmed by 0 bases and J by 10 bases, leaving 16 bases between them. The CDR3 sequence is 15 residues long. The CDR3 sequence: CAWSVQMTQGSPLHF. The CDR3 bases are TGTGCCTGGAGTGTACAGATGACGCAGGGCTCACCCCTCCACTTT.

The V gene is TRBV12-3 or TRBV12-4, the J gene TRBJ1-2; the D is unclear. The CDR3 totals 13 residues. The ends were cut back, 6 bases at V and 0 bases at J, with 8 bases in the middle. CDR3: CASRSQANYGYTF. CDR3 bases: TGTGCCAGCAGGTCTCAGGCTAACTATGGCTACACCTTC.

The genes are TRBV11-2 and TRBJ2-7; 11 nucleotides match TRBD1. Losses at the gene ends were 1 base for V and 3 bases for J; bases not matched to a gene: 8. There are 17 residues in the CDR3. Germline CDR1 and CDR2: SGHAT and FQNNGV. The CDR3 DNA sequence: TGTGCCAGCAGCTTAGCGATTGGAGGGACAGGGGGCTACGAGCAGTACTTC. As protein: CASSLAIGGTGGYEQYF.

The chain combines TRBV28 with TRBJ1-2, with D possibly matching TRBD1 (5 bases). The CDR3 covers 14 residues. Trimming took 6 bases from V and 0 from J, leaving 11 bases between them. CDR1 is MDHEN and CDR2 is SYDVKM in the germline V gene. The CDR3 protein is CASRTRGANYGYTF. The CDR3, as DNA: TGTGCCAGCAGAACACGGGGGGCTAACTATGGCTACACCTTC.

The V gene is TRBV11-2, the J gene TRBJ1-6; D is undetermined. Trimming removed 2 bases at V and 5 bases at J, with 16 bases between. The germline V gene encodes CDR1 SGHAT and CDR2 FQNNGV. This CDR3 spans 17 amino acids. The CDR3 DNA reads TGTGCCAGCAGCTTACGGTCCCCGCAGGTGGATAATTCACCCCTCCACTTT. Amino acids: CASSLRSPQVDNSPLHF.

V is TRBV27 and J is TRBJ1-4; tentative D call: TRBD1 (6 bases). V gave up 4 bases and J gave up 8 bases, with 17 bases separating them. The CDR3 covers 15 residues. Germline values: CDR1 MNHEY, CDR2 SMNVEV (reference sequence). This CDR3 reads CASSSSKGVGEKLFF. CDR3 coding DNA: TGTGCCAGCAGTTCATCCAAGGGGGTCGGGGAAAAACTGTTTTTT.

The chain couples TRBV29-1 to TRBJ1-2; weak D call: TRBD1 (5 bases). The germline CDR1 and CDR2 sequences are SQVTM and ANQGSEA. Trimming left V 5 bases short and J 3 bases short, with 16 bases between. The CDR3 totals 14 residues. This CDR3 is CSVPTGPADYGYTF. The CDR3 DNA reads as TGCAGCGTTCCTACAGGCCCCGCGGACTATGGCTACACCTTC. The full variable domain, in which reference TRBV29-1 and TRBJ1-2 provide the parts outside the CDR3, is SAVISQKPSRDICQRGTSLTIQCQVDSQVTMMFWYRQQPGQSLTLIATANQGSEATYESGFVIDKFPISRPNLTFSTLTVSNMSPEDSSIYLCSVPTGPADYGYTFGSGTRLTVV.

The CDR3 DNA reads as TGTGCCAGCAGCTTAGGTCGGCTAGCGGGAGAGAGTACAGATACGCAGTATTTT. The encoded protein is CASSLGRLAGESTDTQYF. The gene calls are TRBV7-9 and TRBJ2-3, with 10 bases matching TRBD2. J lost 3 bases, V lost 1 base, and 10 bases had no gene match. This CDR3 region has 18 residues. Germline values: CDR1 SEHNR, CDR2 FQNEAQ (reference sequence).

J is TRBJ2-6 and V is TRBV7-8, with a possible D match to TRBD1 (5 bases). V was cut by 7 bases and J by 3 bases, with 13 bases left in between. Germline-derived CDR1 and CDR2 are SGHVS and FQNEAQ. The CDR3 consists of 15 residues. CDR3 nucleotide sequence: TGTGCCAGCAATTCACAAGGGGATGGGGCCAACGTCCTGACTTTC. Protein: CASNSQGDGANVLTF. Complete variable domain (other parts from reference TRBV7-8 and TRBJ2-6): GAGVSQSPRYKVAKRGQDVALRCDPISGHVSLFWYQQALGQGPEFLTYFQNEAQLDKSGLPSDRFFAERPEGSVSTLKIQRTQQEDSAVYLCASNSQGDGANVLTFGAGSRLTVL.

The chain joins TRBV6-2 or TRBV6-3 to TRBJ2-3, with 7 nucleotides matching TRBD2. Germline values: CDR1 MNHEY, CDR2 SVGEGT. The junction had 11 bases not matched to a gene; V was cut back by 6 bases and J by 5 bases. This CDR3 has 15 residues. DNA for the CDR3: TGTGCCAGCAGCCCCGGGCTAGCGGTTAGAGATACGCAGTATTTT. Amino acids: CASSPGLAVRDTQYF.

The chain combines TRBV4-2 with TRBJ2-7, with 10 bases aligning to TRBD2. The CDR3 extends over 14 amino acids. Per germline, CDR1 LGHNA and CDR2 YNFKEQ. J gave up 8 bases and V 3 bases, and 7 bases lay outside the gene matches. The chain's CDR3 is CASSHLSGRAQQYF. The CDR3 nucleotides are TGTGCCAGCAGCCACCTAAGCGGGAGGGCTCAGCAGTACTTC.

This sequence joins TRBV19 and TRBJ1-5, with a tentative D call TRBD1 (5 bases). V shed 10 bases and J shed 7 bases, with 17 bases lying between them. CDR3 size: 13 residues. CDR1 is LNHDA, CDR2 SQIVND, per germline (reference sequence). CDR3 protein: CATRGEADQPQHF. Here the CDR3 DNA reads TGTGCCACCCGGGGGGAGGCGGACCAGCCCCAGCATTTT.

As DNA, the CDR3 is TGTGCCAGCAGCTCTGAGGAGTCTGGGGCCAACGTCCTGACTTTC. Its translation: CASSSEESGANVLTF. This chain uses TRBV7-9 with TRBJ2-6, with no clear D. Germline-derived CDR1 and CDR2 are SEHNR and FQNEAQ (reference sequence). V was shortened by 4 bases and J by 1 base, with 8 bases between the two germline ends. This CDR3 contains 15 residues.

Only one count was recorded for this clone. The V gene is TRBV11-3, the J gene TRBJ1-1, with 10 nucleotides matching TRBD1. V lost 5 bases to trimming and J lost 10 bases; unmatched junction nucleotides: 4. This CDR3 contains 12 residues. The germline V gene encodes CDR1 SGHNT and CDR2 YENEEA. CDR3 coding DNA: TGTGCCAGCAGCGACCGACAGGGGGCAGCTTTCTTT. This gives the protein CASSDRQGAAFF.

The chain combines TRBV6-5 with TRBJ1-2; D unresolved. V was cut by 6 bases and J by 4 bases, with 15 bases left in between. This CDR3 region has 14 residues. The germline gives CDR1 MNHEY, CDR2 SVGAGI. The CDR3 sequence: CASSGRGLSYGYTF. The CDR3 DNA reads as TGTGCCAGCAGCGGCCGGGGTTTAAGCTATGGCTACACCTTC.

The rearrangement uses TRBV5-1 and TRBJ2-1; the match to TRBD1 covers 8 bases. This CDR3 spans 19 amino acids. The V segment lost 0 bases and the J segment 6 bases; nucleotides outside the gene matches: 17. The V gene's germline CDR1 is SGHRS and CDR2 YFSETQ. DNA for the CDR3: TGCGCCAGCAGCTTGGATGGAACAGGGGGTAGGGCCGGGAGCAATGAGCAGTTCTTC. Amino acid sequence: CASSLDGTGGRAGSNEQFF.

V usage is TRBV7-2 and J usage is TRBJ1-5, with D possibly being TRBD1 (6 bases). Germline V CDR1 and CDR2: SGHTA, FQGNSA. Trimming left V 4 bases short and J 6 bases short, with 16 bases between. The CDR3 covers 15 residues. CDR3 sequence (DNA): TGTGCCAGCAGCTGGGGAGGGGGGCATGGTCAGCCCCAGCATTTT. As protein: CASSWGGGHGQPQHF.

The gene calls are TRBV27 and TRBJ2-1; 8 bases line up with TRBD1. Per germline, CDR1 MNHEY and CDR2 SMNVEV (reference sequence). The J segment lost 6 bases and the V segment lost 0 bases, leaving 13 bases of the junction unmatched. The CDR3 totals 18 residues. CDR3 DNA sequence: TGTGCCAGCAGTTTATCAGGGCAATGGACAGGGATGGGCAATGAGCAGTTCTTC. This codes for CASSLSGQWTGMGNEQFF.

Comment on this clone: At the DNA level, this CDR3 is encoded by other sequences in the same sample as well. The genes are TRBV29-1 and TRBJ1-1; 8 positions agree with TRBD1. V lost 4 bases to trimming and J lost 1 base; unmatched junction nucleotides: 2. The germline V gene has CDR1 SQVTM and CDR2 ANQGSEA. This CDR3 spans 13 amino acids. Here the CDR3 reads CSVATGGNTEAFF. CDR3 coding DNA: TGCAGCGTTGCTACAGGGGGGAACACTGAAGCTTTCTTT.

This rearrangement joins TRBV29-1 to TRBJ2-3; D gene unclear. This CDR3 spans 14 amino acids. CDR1 and CDR2 from the germline V gene are SQVTM and ANQGSEA. The V and J ends lost 3 bases and 2 bases respectively, with 12 bases between them. CDR3 region: CSVELRSPTDTQYF. For the CDR3, the DNA is TGCAGCGTTGAGCTGCGGTCCCCCACAGATACGCAGTATTTT.

V is TRBV7-2 and J is TRBJ1-1; D not certain. V lost 5 bases, J lost 1 base, and 14 bases lay in between. The CDR3 runs to 15 residues. The germline gives CDR1 SGHTA, CDR2 FQGNSA. The CDR3 reads CASSLPRRGNTEAFF. DNA of the CDR3: TGTGCCAGCAGCCTCCCCCGACGAGGGAACACTGAAGCTTTCTTT.